This T cell receptor (beta chain) was documented in a study of blood T cell repertoires in COVID-19. The protocol was immunoSEQ multiplex PCR, while the TCRdb copy is restricted to in-frame clones and leaves out a portion. The table includes 150,000 to 200,000 clones, 70% to 90% detected once. The V gene's germline CDR1 is MDHEN and CDR2 SYDVKM. V lost 5 bases to trimming and J lost 3 bases, with 13 bases between them. The CDR3 is made up of 14 amino acids. The chain is built from TRBV28 and TRBJ1-2; D remains ambiguous. The receptor was isolated from a woman between 18 and 29 years old who had recovered from COVID-19. Sequenced sample: PBMCs or T cells enriched from blood (not recorded which). The CDR3 here is CASSPTGKDYGYTF. Written as DNA, the CDR3 is TGTGCCAGCAGTCCGACGGGGAAGGACTATGGCTACACCTTC.